This T cell receptor (beta chain) stems from a study of blood T cell repertoires in COVID-19. Background on the study: Material from acute and convalescent COVID-19 was sourced from the United States, Italy and Spain. The analysed material was cDNA or gDNA that came from T cells, B-cell-depleted T cells, or PBMCs.

Original methodology: How many nucleated cells were present was estimated from reference gene primer amplification. The table came from immunoSEQ multiplex PCR; TCRdb's copy has only in-frame clones and leaves some out. The DNA was the basis for D and trimming; V, J and clone size are from that table. The sample lists approximately 150,000 clones, roughly 87% seen once, with roughly 8.1% in the top ten. V lost 4 bases, J lost 0 bases, and 15 bases lay in between. Germline V lookup: CDR1 SGHRS, CDR2 YFSETQ. This CDR3 region has 16 residues. The sequence was obtained from a woman in her seventies with acute or convalescent COVID-19. The chain joins TRBV5-1 to TRBJ2-3; tentative D call: TRBD1 (6 bases). Sequences were obtained from peripheral blood. CDR3 DNA sequence: TGCGCCAGCAGCCCGGGACACTACTCGAGCACAGATACGCAGTATTTT. Amino acids: CASSPGHYSSTDTQYF.